The rows below give T cell receptor beta chains drawn from one sample of a study of blood T cells in healthy people across ages. TCRdb re-called the 5' RACE reads through MiXCR, storing one row per CDR3 protein. In the table there are approximately 490,000 distinct CDR3 sequences, nearly 25% of which are singletons. This sample also belongs to another study, concerning T cells of mothers and their children.

Sequencing input: blood. The receptors come from a boy aged 5-17 years in good health. CDR3s leave out the opening cysteine and the closing phenylalanine or tryptophan. The order of the fields is V gene, J gene, CDR3 protein.

TRBV11-2	TRBJ2-5	ASSLVGAGGIQETQY
TRBV7-2	TRBJ1-2	ASSAVALKRGYT
TRBV6-2/TRBV6-3	TRBJ1-5	ASSQRTGGGQPQH
TRBV7-9	TRBJ2-7	ASSGGTALLYEQY
TRBV5-6	TRBJ2-5	ASSFGTSGGVETQY
TRBV27	TRBJ2-7	ASSLSFSYEQY
TRBV20-1	TRBJ2-3	SARDITDTQY
TRBV5-6	-	ASSLDYYEQY
TRBV12-3/TRBV12-4	TRBJ2-3	ASVPGQSTDTQY
TRBV2	TRBJ2-3	ASSRQGRTDTQY
TRBV27	TRBJ2-5	ASSPYVGETQY
TRBV5-1	TRBJ2-5	ASSLTSIYQETQY
TRBV20-1	TRBJ2-7	SASWLAETSYEQY
TRBV27	TRBJ2-3	ASSLYSGGSTDTQY
TRBV4-2	TRBJ2-5	ASSQVGAGTGKETQY
TRBV7-8	TRBJ2-3	ASSLVGGAATDTQY
TRBV12-3/TRBV12-4	TRBJ1-2	ASSFSQGYGYT
TRBV20-1	TRBJ2-2	STGLEETGELF
TRBV20-1	TRBJ1-2	SARARTGAGYT
TRBV4-1	TRBJ2-7	ASSQGTGGLEEQY
TRBV29-1	TRBJ2-1	SGVEGTFSYNEQF
TRBV7-9	TRBJ2-3	ADDSLRTTDTQY
TRBV3-1	TRBJ2-7	ASSQARLGRPYEQY
TRBV5-1	TRBJ1-2	ASSLGQGYYGYT
TRBV27	TRBJ2-3	ASSLYDSGTDTQY
TRBV12-3/TRBV12-4	TRBJ2-5	ASTSGGETQY
TRBV28	TRBJ2-3	ASQTSTDTQY
TRBV27	TRBJ1-5	ASRPQGGRVWNQPQH
TRBV29-1	TRBJ1-2	SVAEGYT
TRBV5-1	TRBJ2-1	ASSLGLAGVGEQF
TRBV4-3	TRBJ2-7	ASSQVGRTGGGEQY
TRBV6-5	TRBJ2-7	ASSYSGAGYEQY
TRBV6-1	TRBJ1-2	ASSEAGDGYGYT
TRBV15	TRBJ2-7	ATSNRGPTYEQY
TRBV27	TRBJ1-3	ASSLGGNTIY
TRBV28	TRBJ2-5	ASSYSGQQETRY
TRBV4-3	TRBJ2-7	ASSQEFRVEQY
TRBV29-1	TRBJ2-3	SVPNPGGTQY
TRBV29-1	TRBJ1-4	SARQGDEKLF
TRBV2	TRBJ2-7	ASSEEAGAGGYEQY
TRBV6-5	TRBJ1-2	ASSYRGRNYGYT
TRBV27	TRBJ1-2	ASRGTGEGDYGYT
TRBV24-1	TRBJ2-3	ATSDRASSRTQY
TRBV9	TRBJ2-5	ASSVEQEETQY
TRBV7-2	TRBJ2-3	ASSLGTSGNTQY